This TCR beta chain was captured by sequencing in a study of blood T cell repertoires in COVID-19. The CDR3 loop spans 15 amino acids. V lost 1 base and J lost 3; bases outside the gene matches: 0. CDR1 is LGHDT, CDR2 YNNKEL, per germline (reference sequence). Sequencing was performed with immunoSEQ multiplex PCR; in TCRdb, only in-frame clones are kept and a portion is missing. Here the sample spans 50,000 to 60,000 clones, around 82% being singletons. The specimen was peripheral blood. The chain links TRBV3-1 (or the pseudogene TRBV3-2) to TRBJ2-4; TRBD2 matches at 10 bases. The TCR comes from an elderly woman with COVID-19, enrolled during active disease. The chain's CDR3 is CASSQGLAGKNIQYF. The CDR3 DNA follows: TGTGCCAGCAGCCAAGGACTAGCGGGCAAAAACATTCAGTACTTC.